Presented here are 11 T cell receptor beta chains from one specimen sequenced in a study of OX40 agonist ivuxolimab in advanced cancers. The table came from immunoSEQ multiplex PCR; TCRdb's copy has only in-frame clones and leaves some out. The repertoire holds about 61,000 clones, with about 90% as singletons. Sequenced here: CD4+ or CD8+ T cells sorted from blood, sampled in a trial of the OX40 agonist ivuxolimab. The receptors stem from an adult with an advanced solid tumor such as melanoma, head and neck, liver or kidney cancer.

The rearrangement links TRBV9 to TRBJ2-3, with D perhaps TRBD1 or TRBD2 (5 bases each). This CDR3 spans 15 amino acids. The V gene's germline CDR1 is SGDLS and CDR2 YYNGEE. V lost 6 bases to trimming and J lost 6 bases, with 20 bases between them. CDR3 sequence reads: CASTPSGTLTDTQYF. CDR3 coding DNA: TGTGCCAGCACCCCCTCCGGGACCCTCACCGATACGCAGTATTTT.

V gene TRBV25-1 combines with J gene TRBJ1-2; TRBD1 agrees at 8 bases. Losses at the gene ends were 1 base for V and 7 bases for J; bases not matched to a gene: 8. The CDR3 sequence is 15 residues long. The germline CDR1 and CDR2 sequences are MGHDK and SYGVNS. CDR3 in amino acids: CASSESTGAYRGYTF. DNA of the CDR3: TGTGCCAGCAGTGAATCGACAGGGGCATATCGTGGCTACACCTTC.

The chain recombines TRBV11-2 with TRBJ1-2; D possibly corresponds to TRBD1 (5 bases). Germline V gene lookup returns CDR1 SGHAT and CDR2 FQNNGV. The CDR3 is 13 amino acids. The V end was cut by 2 bases, the J end by 2 bases, with 6 bases between. CDR3 sequence: CASSLNRNYGYTF. For the CDR3, the DNA is TGTGCCAGCAGCTTAAACAGGAACTATGGCTACACCTTC.

V gene TRBV6-5 combines with J gene TRBJ2-3, with 7 bases matching TRBD1. Looked up from germline, CDR1 is MNHEY and CDR2 is SVGAGI. The CDR3 has 15 amino acids. With 1 base clipped from V and 3 bases from J, the junction kept 4 bases outside the gene matches. CDR3 sequence (DNA): TGTGCCAGCAGTTACTACCCACAGGGGACAGATACGCAGTATTTT. Amino acids: CASSYYPQGTDTQYF.

J is TRBJ2-2 and V is TRBV6-1; TRBD2 might be the D (6 bases). V shed 6 bases and J shed 8 bases, with 13 bases lying between them. The germline V gene encodes CDR1 MNHNS and CDR2 SASEGT. The CDR3 extends over 13 amino acids. The CDR3 coding sequence is TGTGCCAGCAGGGGACTTCGGTCGGGGGAGCTGTTTTTT. Translating gives CASRGLRSGELFF.

The chain joins TRBV6-5 to TRBJ1-3; D is ambiguous. Germline V gene sequence: CDR1 MNHEY, CDR2 SVGAGI. This CDR3 is 14 amino acids long. V shed 2 bases and J shed 0 bases, with 5 bases lying between them. CDR3 DNA: TGTGCCAGCAGTTACGCAAGCTCTGGAAACACCATATATTTT. As protein: CASSYASSGNTIYF.

The CDR3 region is CASSLFRRVIPTGELFF. In DNA, the CDR3 is TGTGCCAGCAGCTTATTTCGGAGGGTCATCCCAACCGGGGAGCTGTTTTTT. The chain couples TRBV7-2 to TRBJ2-2, with D possibly matching TRBD2 (6 bases). The germline CDR1 and CDR2 sequences are SGHTA and FQGNSA. The CDR3 sequence is 17 residues long. Trimming removed 2 bases at V and 5 bases at J, with 18 bases between.

This sequence joins TRBV6-5 and TRBJ2-1; D gene ambiguous. With 2 bases removed from V and 0 bases from J, the gap between germline ends came to 5 bases. The germline gives CDR1 MNHEY, CDR2 SVGAGI. This CDR3 is 14 amino acids long. The CDR3 loop is CASSYEGSYNEQFF. In nucleotides, the CDR3 is TGTGCCAGCAGTTACGAAGGCTCCTACAATGAGCAGTTCTTC.

This clone qualifies as medium-sized (0.01 to 0.1%). This rearrangement joins TRBV16 to TRBJ1-5; weak D call: TRBD1 (5 bases). This CDR3 has 16 amino acids. The germline CDR1 and CDR2 sequences are KGHSY and FQNENV. The ends were cut back, 4 bases at V and 4 bases at J, with 17 bases in the middle. CDR3 DNA: TGTGCCAGCAGCCCACTCGGGGGTTTGGAGAATCAGCCCCAGCATTTT. This sequence encodes CASSPLGGLENQPQHF.

J is TRBJ2-3 and V is TRBV28, with D possibly TRBD2 on 6 matching bases. The CDR3 runs 14 residues. V lost 7 bases and J lost 2, with 13 bases in between. The germline gives CDR1 MDHEN, CDR2 SYDVKM. The CDR3 sequence is CASTRTGDTDTQYF. CDR3 nucleotide sequence: TGTGCCAGCACTAGGACGGGGGACACAGATACGCAGTATTTT.

The rearrangement uses TRBV11-2 and TRBJ1-1, with D perhaps matching TRBD1 (6 bases). Germline V CDR1 and CDR2: SGHAT, FQNNGV. The CDR3 sequence is 12 residues long. Trimming stripped 7 bases from V and 4 bases from J, with 10 bases between. The CDR3 loop is CASKGVTTEAFF. The CDR3 nucleotides read TGTGCCAGCAAGGGGGTCACCACTGAAGCTTTCTTT.